This TCR beta chain derives from a study of technical replicates of blood from a handful of donors. Sequenced by immunoSEQ multiplex PCR; TCRdb stores in-frame clones only, minus some. The data contain 65,000 to 85,000 clones, 96% of them singletons. CDR3 length equals 15 residues. After removal of 0 bases from V and 0 bases from J, the junction contained 2 bases not matched to a gene. Germline V CDR1 and CDR2: SGDLS, YYNGEE. The sequence came from a human donor in good health. Sequencing was done on a sample of T cells isolated from PBMCs. The chain has TRBV9 and TRBJ2-7, with 8 bases lining up with TRBD2. The CDR3 sequence is CASSVDGRDSYEQYF. The CDR3, as DNA: TGTGCCAGCAGCGTAGACGGGAGGGACTCCTACGAGCAGTACTTC.